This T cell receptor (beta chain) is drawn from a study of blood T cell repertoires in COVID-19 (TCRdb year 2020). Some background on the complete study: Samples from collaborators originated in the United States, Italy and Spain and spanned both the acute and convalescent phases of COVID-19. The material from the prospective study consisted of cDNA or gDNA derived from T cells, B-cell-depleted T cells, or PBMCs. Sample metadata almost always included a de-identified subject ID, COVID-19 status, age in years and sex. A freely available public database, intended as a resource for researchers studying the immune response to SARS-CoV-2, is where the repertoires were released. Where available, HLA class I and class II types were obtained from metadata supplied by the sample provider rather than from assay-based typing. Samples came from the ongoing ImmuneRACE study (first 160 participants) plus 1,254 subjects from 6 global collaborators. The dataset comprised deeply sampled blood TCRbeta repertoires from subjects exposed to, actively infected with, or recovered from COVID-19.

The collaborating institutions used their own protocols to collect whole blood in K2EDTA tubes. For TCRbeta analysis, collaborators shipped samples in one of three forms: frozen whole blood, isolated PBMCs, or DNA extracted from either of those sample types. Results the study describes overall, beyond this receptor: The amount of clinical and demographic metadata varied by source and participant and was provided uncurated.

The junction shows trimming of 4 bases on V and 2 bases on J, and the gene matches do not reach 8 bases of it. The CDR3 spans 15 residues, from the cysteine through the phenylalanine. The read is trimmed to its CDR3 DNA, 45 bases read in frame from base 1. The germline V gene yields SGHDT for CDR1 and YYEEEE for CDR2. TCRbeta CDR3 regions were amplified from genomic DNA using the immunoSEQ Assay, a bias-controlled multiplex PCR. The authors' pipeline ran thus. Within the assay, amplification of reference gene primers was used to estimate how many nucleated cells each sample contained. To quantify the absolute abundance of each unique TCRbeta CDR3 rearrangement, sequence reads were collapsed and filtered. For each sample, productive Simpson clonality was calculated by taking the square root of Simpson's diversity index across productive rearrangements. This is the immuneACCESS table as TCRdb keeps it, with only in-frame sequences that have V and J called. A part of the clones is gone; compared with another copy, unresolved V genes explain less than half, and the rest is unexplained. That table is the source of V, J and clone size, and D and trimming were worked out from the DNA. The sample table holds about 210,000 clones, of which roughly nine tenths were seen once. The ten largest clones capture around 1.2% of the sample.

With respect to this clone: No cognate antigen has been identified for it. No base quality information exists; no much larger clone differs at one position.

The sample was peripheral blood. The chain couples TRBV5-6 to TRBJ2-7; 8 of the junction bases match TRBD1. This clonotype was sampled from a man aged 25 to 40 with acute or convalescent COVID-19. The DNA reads TGTGCCAGCAGCGTTCGGACAGGGAACCCCTACGAGCAGTACTTC. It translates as CASSVRTGNPYEQYF. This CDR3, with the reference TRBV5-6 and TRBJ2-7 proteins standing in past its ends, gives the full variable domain DAGVTQSPTHLIKTRGQQVTLRCSPKSGHDTVSWYQQALGQGPQFIFQYYEEEERQRGNFPDRFSGHQFPNYSSELNVNALLLGDSALYLCASSVRTGNPYEQYFGPGTRLTVT.